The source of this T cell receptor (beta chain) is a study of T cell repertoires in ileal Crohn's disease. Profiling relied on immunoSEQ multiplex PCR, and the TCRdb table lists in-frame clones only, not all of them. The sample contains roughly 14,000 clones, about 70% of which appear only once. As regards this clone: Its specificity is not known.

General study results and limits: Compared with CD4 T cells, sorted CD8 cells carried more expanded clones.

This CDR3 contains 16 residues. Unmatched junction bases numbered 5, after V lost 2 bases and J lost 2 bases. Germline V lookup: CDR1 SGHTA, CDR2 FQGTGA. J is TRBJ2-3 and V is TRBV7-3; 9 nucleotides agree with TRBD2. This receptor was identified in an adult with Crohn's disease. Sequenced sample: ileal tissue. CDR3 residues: CASSLQAGGLTDTQYF. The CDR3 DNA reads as TGTGCCAGCAGCTTACAGGCGGGGGGGCTCACAGATACGCAGTATTTT.